These T cell receptor beta chains were read from a single sample in a study of blood T cell repertoires in COVID-19. Some clones are missing from TCRdb's copy, which holds only in-frame ones; the method was immunoSEQ multiplex PCR. The sample gives about 120,000 clones, over 65% of which show up once; roughly 3.9% is in the top ten. The sequencing sample was made of peripheral blood. The source is a man aged 55 to 70 with acute or convalescent COVID-19. Each CDR3 is given with its conserved first and last residue.

>14|TRBJ1-1|TRBV6-5
CASSWGHPNTEAFF
>13|TRBJ2-1|TRBV5-1
CASSPGTGSEQFF
>13|TRBJ2-5|TRBV18
CASSPDSAGTQYF
>13|TRBJ1-1|TRBV28
CASGTGGPIEAFF
>16|TRBJ2-3|TRBV5-1
CASSGGLARSTDTQYF
>17|TRBJ1-5|TRBV19
CASSHQPGWGQVGPQHF
>16|TRBJ2-3|TRBV7-9
CASSLGPAGSTDTQYF
>14|TRBJ2-1|TRBV9
CASSVGGRAAEQFF
>12|TRBJ1-1|TRBV7-9
CASSTTNTEAFF
>16|TRBJ2-1|TRBV3-1/TRBV3-2
CASSRRLAGFYNEQFF
>14|TRBJ1-4|TRBV9
CASSPRTGQEKLFF
>18|TRBJ2-1|TRBV24-1
CATSDARDSGPYYNEQFF
>16|TRBJ2-3|TRBV18
CASSQGDRINTDTQYF
>14|TRBJ2-7|TRBV6-5
CASSPGVMVYEQYF
>14|TRBJ2-7|TRBV6-5
CASSYSGAGIEQYF
>15|TRBJ1-2|TRBV28
CASSQIRQGVRGYTF
>14|TRBJ1-5|TRBV25-1
CASSDPGDNQPQHF
>13|TRBJ2-5|TRBV29-1
CSVEDRGGETQYF
>16|TRBJ2-1|TRBV29-1
CSVAGVAGSSYNEQFF
>16|TRBJ2-7|TRBV21-1
CASSPPDRGSSYEQYF
>13|TRBJ1-5|TRBV7-2
CASSLGTVQPQHF
>15|TRBJ1-6|TRBV4-1
CASSPRDSSNSPLHF
>13|TRBJ1-6|TRBV7-9
CASSITGESPLHF
>14|TRBJ2-6|TRBV7-9
CASSRDRQSNVLTF
>14|TRBJ2-5|TRBV7-2
CASSLRQNQETQYF
>11|TRBJ2-2|TRBV7-6
CASRVRGELFF
>17|TRBJ2-7|TRBV4-3
CASSQVRIGTQAYEQYF
>18|TRBJ1-6|TRBV7-2
CASSSQTGIRDYNSPLHF
>16|TRBJ2-5|TRBV5-5
CASSLGLAGVQETQYF
>14|TRBJ1-1|TRBV6-6
CASSYPGVNTEAFF
>14|TRBJ1-2|TRBV5-1
CASSPRPTNYGYTF
>11|TRBJ2-5|TRBV3-1/TRBV3-2
CASSQAQGWDF
>14|TRBJ2-5|TRBV10-3
CAIGTGGSQETQYF
>15|TRBJ2-1|TRBV11-3
CASSLGRNVYNEQFF
>14|TRBJ1-2|TRBV19
CASSDRQGNGGYTF
>15|TRBJ2-1|TRBV19
CASSTSLAGEDEQFF
>14|TRBJ2-1|TRBV10-2
CATSRDSLAHEQFF
>14|TRBJ1-6|TRBV6-5
CASQTTGTNSPLHF
>14|TRBJ2-7|TRBV7-9
CASSRLADSYEQYF
>16|TRBJ2-3|TRBV24-1
CATSGQGQGHEDTQYF
>16|TRBJ2-5|TRBV6-2/TRBV6-3
CASSSGRTFPKETQYF
>14|TRBJ2-1|TRBV28
CASSVTKTGTSGFF
>18|TRBJ2-3|TRBV6-2/TRBV6-3
CASSPRDTGWGRTDTQYF
>18|TRBJ2-1|TRBV7-8
CASSLVTLAPGDYNEQFF
>17|TRBJ2-7|TRBV5-8
CASAPHLRGSDRYEQYF
>14|TRBJ2-7|TRBV21-1
CASSKPGTGDEQYF
>15|TRBJ2-2|TRBV29-1
CSVVRDRTNTGELFF
>12|TRBJ2-5|TRBV12-3/TRBV12-4
CASSFQQETQYF
>15|TRBJ2-3|TRBV11-2
CASSSQGSGTDTQYF
>15|TRBJ2-5|TRBV6-6
CASMKGNRASETQYF
>13|TRBJ1-5|TRBV28
CASRRTGDQPQHF